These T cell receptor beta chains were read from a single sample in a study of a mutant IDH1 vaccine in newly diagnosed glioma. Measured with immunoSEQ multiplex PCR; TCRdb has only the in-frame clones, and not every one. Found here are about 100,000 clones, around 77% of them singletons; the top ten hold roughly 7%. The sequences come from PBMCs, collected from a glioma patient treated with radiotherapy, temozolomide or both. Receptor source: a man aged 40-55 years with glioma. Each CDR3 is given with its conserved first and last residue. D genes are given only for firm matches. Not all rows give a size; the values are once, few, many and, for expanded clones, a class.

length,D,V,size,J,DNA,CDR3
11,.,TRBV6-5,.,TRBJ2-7,TGTGCCAGCAGCCCCCCCGGCGAGCAGTACTTC,CASSPPGEQYF
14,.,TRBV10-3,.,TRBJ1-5,TGTGCCATCAGGCAGGGGATTGGCAATCAGCCCCAGCATTTT,CAIRQGIGNQPQHF
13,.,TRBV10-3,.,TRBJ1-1,TGTGCCATCACCTTTACGGTGGAATCTGAAGCTTTCTTT,CAITFTVESEAFF
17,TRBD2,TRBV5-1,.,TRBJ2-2,TGCGCCAGCAGCGCGGGACAGCTAGCGGGAGGCACCGGGGAGCTGTTTTTT,CASSAGQLAGGTGELFF
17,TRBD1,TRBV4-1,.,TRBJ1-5,TGCGCCAGCAGCCAAGGTGAACAGGGGGCCCGCAATCAGCCCCAGCATTTT,CASSQGEQGARNQPQHF
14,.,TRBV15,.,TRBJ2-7,TGTGCCACCAGCAGAGATAGGACCGCCTACGAGCAGTACTTC,CATSRDRTAYEQYF
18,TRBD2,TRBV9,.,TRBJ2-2,TGTGCCAGCAGCGTAGTGTCTAGCGGGGGGGCCCTCACCGGGGAGCTGTTTTTT,CASSVVSSGGALTGELFF
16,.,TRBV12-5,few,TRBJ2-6,TGTGCTAGTGGTTTGGTACGATCCTCTGGGGCCAACGTCCTGACTTTC,CASGLVRSSGANVLTF
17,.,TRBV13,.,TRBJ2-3,TGTGCCAGCAGCCGCGGGTACGGACTTGACACGGCGGATACGCAGTATTTT,CASSRGYGLDTADTQYF
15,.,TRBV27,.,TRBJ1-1,TGTGCCAGCAGTTTAGGAGATTGGAGGGGCACTGAAGCTTTCTTT,CASSLGDWRGTEAFF
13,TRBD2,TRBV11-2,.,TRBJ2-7,TGTGCCAGCAAAGCCGGGGGGGCAGTCGAGCAGTACTTC,CASKAGGAVEQYF
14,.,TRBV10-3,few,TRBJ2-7,TGTGCCATCAGTGAGTCCCTGGGTTCCTACGAGCAGTACTTC,CAISESLGSYEQYF
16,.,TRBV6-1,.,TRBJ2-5,TGTGCCAGCAGTGATCAAGAGGCCTGGAGGGGAGAGACCCAGTACTTC,CASSDQEAWRGETQYF
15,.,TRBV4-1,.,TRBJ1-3,TGCGCCAGCAGCCCGGAAACTCTCTCTGGAGACACCATATATTTT,CASSPETLSGDTIYF
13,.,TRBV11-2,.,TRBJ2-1,TGTGCCAGCAGCTTAGGGGATGGCAATGAGCAGTTCTTC,CASSLGDGNEQFF
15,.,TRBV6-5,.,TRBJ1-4,TGTGCCAGCAGTTACTCGGACCGTGCTAATGAAAAACTGTTTTTT,CASSYSDRANEKLFF
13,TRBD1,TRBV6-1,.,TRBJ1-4,TGTGCCAGCCAGGGACAGGTCCCCGAAAAACTGTTTTTT,CASQGQVPEKLFF
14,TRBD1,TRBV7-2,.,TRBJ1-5,TGTGCCAGCAGCAGGACAGGGACCTATCAGCCCCAGCATTTT,CASSRTGTYQPQHF
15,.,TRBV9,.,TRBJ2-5,TGTGCCAGCAGCGTAGCTCAGTGGGGGCAAGAGACCCAGTACTTC,CASSVAQWGQETQYF
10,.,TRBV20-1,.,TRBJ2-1,TGCAGTGCTAGGAACAATGAGCAGTTCTTC,CSARNNEQFF
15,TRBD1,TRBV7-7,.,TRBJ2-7,TGTGCTAGCAGCTTAAACCGGGACAGTACCTACGAGCAGTACTTC,CASSLNRDSTYEQYF
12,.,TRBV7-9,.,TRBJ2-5,TGTGCCAGCAGCCTCCCTTGGGAGACCCAGTACTTC,CASSLPWETQYF
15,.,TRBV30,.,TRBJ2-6,TGTGCCTGGAGCGGCCTTAGCTCTGGGGCCAACGTCCTGACTTTC,CAWSGLSSGANVLTF
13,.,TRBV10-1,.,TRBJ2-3,TGCGCCGACAGGGTAGGAGGGGCAGATACGCAGTATTTT,CADRVGGADTQYF
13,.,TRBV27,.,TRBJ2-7,TGTGCCAGCGGTTCCCTAGTGGGCGACGAGCAGTACTTC,CASGSLVGDEQYF
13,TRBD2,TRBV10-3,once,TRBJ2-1,TGTGCCATGGGGACTAGAGGCTACAATGAGCAGTTCTTC,CAMGTRGYNEQFF
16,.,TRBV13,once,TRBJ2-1,TGTGCCAGCAGCTTAGAGTTTATTACAGCTTACAATGAGCAGTTCTTC,CASSLEFITAYNEQFF
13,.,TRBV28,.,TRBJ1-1,TGTGCCAGCAGCGGAGGGGGGAACACTGAAGCTTTCTTT,CASSGGGNTEAFF
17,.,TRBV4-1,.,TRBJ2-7,TGCGCCAGCAGCCAAGACTCCCCTTCGCAGGTCTCCTACGAGCAGTACTTC,CASSQDSPSQVSYEQYF
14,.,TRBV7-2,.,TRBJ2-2,TGTGCCAGCAGCTTCGGAAGAAACACCGGGGAGCTGTTTTTT,CASSFGRNTGELFF
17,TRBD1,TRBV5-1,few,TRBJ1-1,TGCGCCAGCAGCTTGGTGGGGCGACAGGGGGGAGACACTGAAGCTTTCTTT,CASSLVGRQGGDTEAFF
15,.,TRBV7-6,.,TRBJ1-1,TGTGCCAGCAGCTCCCGGGACACACGGAACACTGAAGCTTTCTTT,CASSSRDTRNTEAFF
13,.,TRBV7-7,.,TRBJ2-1,TGTGCTAGCAGCTTGGAAGGGGACGATGAGCAGTTCTTC,CASSLEGDDEQFF
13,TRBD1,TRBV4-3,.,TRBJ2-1,TGCGCCAGCAGCCCTACAGGGGTCAATGAGCAGTTCTTC,CASSPTGVNEQFF
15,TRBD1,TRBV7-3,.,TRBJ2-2,TGTGCCAGCAGCTCTCGGGGACAGCCTGGCGGGGAGCTGTTTTTT,CASSSRGQPGGELFF
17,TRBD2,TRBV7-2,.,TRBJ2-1,TGTGCCAGCAGCTTAGTCGGGACTAGCGGGGGGTCGAATGAGCAGTTCTTC,CASSLVGTSGGSNEQFF
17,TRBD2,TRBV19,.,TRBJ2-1,TGTGCCAGTACCAGTATCAGCGGACTAGCGGGATACAATGAGCAGTTCTTC,CASTSISGLAGYNEQFF
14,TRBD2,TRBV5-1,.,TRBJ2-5,TGCGCCAGCAGCACGGGACTAGCGAAAGAGACCCAGTACTTC,CASSTGLAKETQYF
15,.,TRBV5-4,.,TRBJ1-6,TGTGCCAGCAGCCAGGGGATGTCCTATAATTCACCCCTCCACTTT,CASSQGMSYNSPLHF
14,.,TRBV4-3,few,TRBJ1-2,TGCGCCAGCAGCCCTGTAGGTTTAATTTCGGGCTACACCTTC,CASSPVGLISGYTF
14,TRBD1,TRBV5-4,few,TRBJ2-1,TGTGCCAGCATGGTGGGACAGGACCTCTATGAGCAGTTCTTC,CASMVGQDLYEQFF
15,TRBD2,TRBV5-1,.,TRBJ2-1,TGCGCCAGCAGCTTGTCCGGGACTAGTAGCAATGAGCAGTTCTTC,CASSLSGTSSNEQFF
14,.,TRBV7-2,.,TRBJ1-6,TGTGCCAGCAGGAAACAGGGCGGTAATTCACCCCTCCACTTT,CASRKQGGNSPLHF
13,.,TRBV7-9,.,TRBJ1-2,TGTGCCAGCAGCCAGGACAGTGTCTATGGCTACACCTTC,CASSQDSVYGYTF
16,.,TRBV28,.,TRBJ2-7,TGTGCCAGCAGTTTCAACATACGAAGCTCCCGGGGCGAGCAGTACTTC,CASSFNIRSSRGEQYF
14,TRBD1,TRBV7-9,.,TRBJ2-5,TGTGCCAGCAGCACTACAGGGGGCATGGAGACCCAGTACTTC,CASSTTGGMETQYF
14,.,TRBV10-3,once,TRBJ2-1,TGTGCCATCAGTGGCGAGGCTCGGGTAAATGAGCAGTTCTTC,CAISGEARVNEQFF
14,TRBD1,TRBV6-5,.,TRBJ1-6,TGTGCCAGCAGTCAGGACAGGTTTAATTCACCCCTCCACTTT,CASSQDRFNSPLHF
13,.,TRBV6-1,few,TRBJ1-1,TGTGCCAGCAGTGAATCGGGATGGACAGAAGCTTTCTTT,CASSESGWTEAFF
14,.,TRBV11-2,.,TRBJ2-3,TGTGCCAGCAGCGCCCTTAGGACGAGGGCTACGCAGTATTTT,CASSALRTRATQYF
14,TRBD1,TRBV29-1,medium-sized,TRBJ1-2,TGCAGCGTTGAGGTATACAGGGGACCCTATGGCTACACCTTC,CSVEVYRGPYGYTF
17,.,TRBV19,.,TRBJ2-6,TGTGCCAGTAGTATAGGAGGCCGTAGCTCTGGGGCCAACGTCCTGACTTTC,CASSIGGRSSGANVLTF
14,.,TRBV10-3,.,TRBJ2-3,TGTGCCATCAGTGAGTCGACGACGACGGATACGCAGTATTTT,CAISESTTTDTQYF
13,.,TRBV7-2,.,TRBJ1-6,TGTGCCAGCAGCTTAGCCGTAGGGTCACCCCTCCACTTT,CASSLAVGSPLHF